The 23 T cell receptor beta chains listed next were all sequenced from one sample in a study of response to subunit inactivated influenza vaccine. In TCRdb, the RT-PCR reads were re-called with MiXCR into one record per CDR3 protein. The table includes hundreds of thousands of distinct CDR3 sequences, around 18% detected once. The sequencing used PBMCs from blood, collected around 5 days after vaccination. The receptors were sampled from a man aged 50 or older who received an inactivated influenza vaccine.

This clonotype came up a few times. The rearrangement uses TRBV19 and TRBJ1-5; 8 positions match TRBD1. The V and J ends lost 9 bases and 1 base, in that order; junction bases with no gene match: 5. Per the germline V gene, CDR1 is LNHDA and CDR2 is SQIVND (reference sequence). CDR3 length: 14 residues. In DNA form, the CDR3 reads TGTGCCAGCGACAGGGGATTAAGCAATCAGCCCCAGCATTTT. This codes for CASDRGLSNQPQHF.

This clonotype was recorded a few times. The V and J genes are TRBV7-2 and TRBJ1-2; D is uncertain. Looked up from germline, CDR1 is SGHTA and CDR2 is FQGNSA. The V end was cut by 1 base, the J end by 8 bases, with 8 bases between. The CDR3 covers 12 residues. The CDR3 spells CASSLEFVGYTF. For the CDR3, the DNA is TGTGCCAGCAGCTTAGAATTCGTCGGCTACACCTTC.

The chain combines TRBV20-1 with TRBJ1-5, with a weak D call TRBD1 (6 bases). Germline V gives CDR1 DFQATT, CDR2 SNEGSKA (reference sequence). The CDR3 has 15 amino acids. Trimming took 1 base from V and 5 from J, leaving 15 bases between them. The CDR3 loop reads CSARGGEQGYQPQHF. CDR3 coding DNA: TGCAGTGCTAGAGGAGGGGAGCAGGGGTATCAGCCCCAGCATTTT.

This clonotype was seen a single time. The rearrangement uses TRBV15 and TRBJ2-1, with D perhaps TRBD2 (6 bases). Germline V gives CDR1 LNHNV, CDR2 YYDKDF (reference sequence). Trimming left V 6 bases short and J 4 bases short, with 16 bases between. This CDR3 contains 15 residues. CDR3 sequence: CATRAPGGRYNEQFF. The CDR3 DNA is TGTGCCACCAGGGCGCCTGGGGGGAGGTACAATGAGCAGTTCTTC. The full variable domain, in which reference TRBV15 and TRBJ2-1 provide the parts outside the CDR3, is DAMVIQNPRYQVTQFGKPVTLSCSQTLNHNVMYWYQQKSSQAPKLLFHYYDKDFNNEADTPDNFQSRRPNTSFCFLDIRSPGLGDTAMYLCATRAPGGRYNEQFFGPGTRLTVL.

The chain is built from TRBV30 and TRBJ2-2, with a weak D call TRBD1 (5 bases). Germline V gene data show CDR1 as GTSNPN and CDR2 as SVGIG (reference sequence). V was trimmed by 6 bases and J by 0 bases, leaving 14 bases between them. This CDR3 has 15 residues. The CDR3 here is CACQFGATNTGELFF. The CDR3 DNA reads TGTGCCTGCCAGTTTGGGGCCACGAACACCGGGGAGCTGTTTTTT.

There are a few counts of this clonotype. The V and J genes are TRBV6-1 and TRBJ2-2, with TRBD2 matching over 7 bases. Germline CDR1 MNHNS, CDR2 SASEGT. The CDR3 is made up of 12 amino acids. The ends lost 10 bases at V and 4 bases at J; junction bases unmatched: 3. CDR3 residues: CATWGGTGELFF. In nucleotides, the CDR3 is TGTGCCACCTGGGGGGGCACCGGGGAGCTGTTTTTT.

This chain uses TRBV7-6 with TRBJ2-1; 11 bases match TRBD2. The CDR3 is 16 residues long. Germline CDR1 and CDR2: SGHVS and FNYEAQ. After removal of 5 bases from V and 2 bases from J, the junction contained 5 bases not matched to a gene. The CDR3 protein is CASSGSGLAAYNEQFF. The DNA for the CDR3 is TGTGCCAGCAGCGGGTCGGGACTAGCGGCCTACAATGAGCAGTTCTTC.

The V call is TRBV5-1, the J call TRBJ2-1; TRBD2 aligns across 14 bases. This CDR3 has 19 amino acids. Germline V gives CDR1 SGHRS, CDR2 YFSETQ. The V segment lost 0 bases and the J segment 4 bases; nucleotides outside the gene matches: 9. CDR3 in amino acids: CASSLGGTSGSIGYNEQFF. In nucleotides, the CDR3 is TGCGCCAGCAGCTTGGGTGGGACTAGCGGGAGTATTGGTTACAATGAGCAGTTCTTC. The complete variable domain, with remaining parts taken from reference TRBV5-1 and TRBJ2-1, reads KAGVTQTPRYLIKTRGQQVTLSCSPISGHRSVSWYQQTPGQGLQFLFEYFSETQRNKGNFPGRFSGRQFSNSRSEMNVSTLELGDSALYLCASSLGGTSGSIGYNEQFFGPGTRLTVL.

The chain carries TRBV27 and TRBJ2-2; D is unclear. Between the trimmed V and J ends, which lost 5 bases and 5 bases, there was a span of 9 bases. This CDR3 comprises 13 residues. Germline V gives CDR1 MNHEY, CDR2 SMNVEV (reference sequence). The DNA of the CDR3 is TGTGCCAGCAGTCCCACAGAGACCGGGGAGCTGTTTTTT. It codes for CASSPTETGELFF.

The chain combines TRBV5-1 with TRBJ1-2; no firm D call. Germline V CDR1 and CDR2: SGHRS, YFSETQ. This CDR3 comprises 14 residues. V dropped 0 bases and J dropped 4 bases, with 10 bases sitting between them. CDR3 residues: CASSLELQSYGYTF. The CDR3, as DNA: TGCGCCAGCAGCTTGGAGCTCCAGAGCTATGGCTACACCTTC.

The V call is TRBV20-1, the J call TRBJ2-1; TRBD2 aligns across 9 bases. Germline V CDR1 and CDR2: DFQATT, SNEGSKA (reference sequence). The CDR3 has 16 residues. V shed 1 base and J 0 bases; nucleotides not matched to a gene: 4. CDR3 amino acids: CSARGNSGSSYNEQFF. The CDR3 region has the DNA TGCAGTGCTAGAGGGAATAGCGGGAGCTCCTACAATGAGCAGTTCTTC.

The chain carries TRBV6-2 or TRBV6-3 and TRBJ2-3; either TRBD1 or TRBD2 may supply D (5 bases each). The V gene's germline CDR1 is MNHEY and CDR2 SVGEGT. The CDR3 is 15 amino acids. Trimming shortened V by 6 bases and J by 1 base, and 14 bases separated the two germline ends. CDR3 nucleotides: TGTGCCAGCAGCTTTAAGCTGGGGGGCACAGATACGCAGTATTTT. Its protein product is CASSFKLGGTDTQYF.

This clonotype was detected only a few times. V gene TRBV7-2 combines with J gene TRBJ1-3; the D is unclear. The CDR3 consists of 16 residues. V lost 1 base and J 4 bases, leaving 14 bases between the germline ends. Looked up from germline, CDR1 is SGHTA and CDR2 is FQGNSA. The CDR3 DNA reads TGTGCCAGCAGCTTAGTCCCCCGGGTCTACGGAAACACCATATATTTT. Translated: CASSLVPRVYGNTIYF.

This clonotype was detected ten times or more. The chain links TRBV12-3 or TRBV12-4 to TRBJ2-3; D might be TRBD1 (6 bases). This CDR3 is built from 14 residues. V was trimmed by 3 bases and J by 0 bases, leaving 7 bases between them. Here the CDR3 reads CASSFGQSTDTQYF. The CDR3 nucleotides read TGTGCCAGCAGTTTTGGACAGAGCACAGATACGCAGTATTTT.

This clonotype has just one count. This chain uses TRBV11-1 with TRBJ1-2, with D possibly being TRBD1 (5 bases). The germline V gene has CDR1 SGHAT and CDR2 FQDESV (reference sequence). This CDR3 is 13 amino acids long. The V and J ends lost 5 bases and 8 bases respectively, with 15 bases between them. Written as DNA, the CDR3 is TGTGCCAGCAGCGGGGACTCGCCGGGGGGCTACACCTTC. As protein: CASSGDSPGGYTF.

The chain has TRBV29-1 and TRBJ2-6; no clear D gene. This CDR3 is built from 14 residues. Germline assignment: CDR1 SQVTM and CDR2 ANQGSEA. V was shortened by 5 bases and J by 0 bases, with 8 bases between the two germline ends. CDR3 in DNA: TGCAGCGTTCCGCAATTCTCTGGGGCCAACGTCCTGACTTTC. It codes for CSVPQFSGANVLTF.

This clonotype was seen only a few times. V gene TRBV4-2 combines with J gene TRBJ1-6; D is ambiguous. The CDR3 contains 14 residues. Germline V lookup: CDR1 LGHNA, CDR2 YNFKEQ. The germline V and J ends were trimmed by 0 bases and 7 bases, with 7 bases remaining between them. Here the CDR3 reads CASSQEGLNSPLHF. Written as DNA, the CDR3 is TGTGCCAGCAGCCAAGAAGGGCTGAATTCACCCCTCCACTTT.

This clonotype occurred a few times. V and J are TRBV7-8 and TRBJ2-7, with a weak D call TRBD1 (6 bases). The germline V and J ends were trimmed by 5 bases and 7 bases, with 15 bases remaining between them. The CDR3 sequence is 13 residues long. Germline CDR1 and CDR2: SGHVS and FQNEAQ. The CDR3 coding sequence is TGTGCCAGCAGCCGGGACACCCTGTTTGAGCAGTACTTC. Its protein is CASSRDTLFEQYF.

This clonotype showed up many times. The J gene is TRBJ2-3, the V gene TRBV7-9; D remains unclear. Germline lookup yields CDR1 SEHNR and CDR2 FQNEAQ (reference sequence). V was pared by 6 bases and J by 4 bases, with 17 bases between. The CDR3 is 15 amino acids. Here the CDR3 reads CASSIERFRADTQYF. The CDR3 DNA reads TGTGCCAGCAGTATCGAGAGGTTTCGGGCAGATACGCAGTATTTT.

This clonotype turned up a few times. V usage is TRBV6-5 and J usage is TRBJ2-3, with a weak D call TRBD2 (5 bases). There are 16 residues in the CDR3. Trimming removed 0 bases at V and 2 bases at J, with 12 bases between. Germline assignment: CDR1 MNHEY and CDR2 SVGAGI. CDR3 in DNA: TGTGCCAGCAGTTACTCGATTAGCGAGTTCACAGATACGCAGTATTTT. Protein product: CASSYSISEFTDTQYF.

This sequence joins TRBV7-2 and TRBJ2-7; D might be TRBD1 (5 bases). The CDR3 spans 13 residues. CDR1 is SGHTA and CDR2 is FQGNSA in the germline V gene. The germline V and J ends were trimmed by 1 base and 5 bases, with 9 bases remaining between them. CDR3 protein: CASSLVAGHEQYF. CDR3 coding DNA: TGTGCCAGCAGCTTAGTGGCAGGGCACGAGCAGTACTTC.

J is TRBJ2-7 and V is TRBV6-2 or TRBV6-3, with D unresolved. The germline V and J ends were trimmed by 4 bases and 2 bases, with 9 bases remaining between them. Germline CDR1 and CDR2: MNHEY and SVGEGT. The CDR3 sequence is 13 residues long. CDR3 DNA: TGTGCCAGCAGTTTGAGCTGGCCCTACGAGCAGTACTTC. It yields the protein CASSLSWPYEQYF.

The rearrangement uses TRBV5-1 and TRBJ2-7; D could derive from TRBD1 or TRBD2 (5 bases each). The CDR3 totals 14 residues. The germline V gene encodes CDR1 SGHRS and CDR2 YFSETQ. V lost 4 bases and J lost 3, with 14 bases in between. DNA for the CDR3: TGCGCCAGCAGCGATACAGGCGGAGGCTACGAGCAGTACTTC. Its protein is CASSDTGGGYEQYF.